Shown below are 11 T cell receptor beta chains from a single sample sequenced in a study of shared clonotypes between healthy human individuals. Some clones are missing from TCRdb's copy, which holds only in-frame ones; the method was immunoSEQ multiplex PCR. The sample lists 2.5 million or so clones; around 94% were seen once. The material sequenced was naive CD4+ T cells sorted from blood. Subset indicated: CD45RA+ positively selected. These receptors were obtained from a man aged 18 to 30 in good health.

The sample holds a few counts of this clone. Other DNA sequences in the sample encode the same CDR3. The rearrangement joins TRBV19 to TRBJ1-1, with D tentatively TRBD1 (5 bases). V lost 9 bases and J 2 bases, leaving 7 bases between the germline ends. CDR3 size: 11 residues. CDR1 and CDR2 (germline): LNHDA, SQIVND (reference sequence). The CDR3 loop is CASRDNTEAFF. As DNA, the CDR3 is TGTGCCAGCAGGGACAACACTGAAGCTTTCTTT.

The chain employs TRBV2 and TRBJ2-5; 7 nucleotides align to TRBD1. Germline CDR1 and CDR2: SNHLY and FYNNEI. V dropped 8 bases and J dropped 7; count of bases not matched to a gene: 7. The CDR3 has 12 amino acids. CDR3 in amino acids: CASQGDEGTQYF. The CDR3 DNA sequence: TGTGCCAGCCAGGGGGACGAGGGGACCCAGTACTTC. The full variable domain, its missing parts supplied by reference TRBV2 and TRBJ2-5, is EPEVTQTPSHQVTQMGQEVILRCVPISNHLYFYWYRQILGQKVEFLVSFYNNEISEKSEIFDDQFSVERPDGSNFTLKIRSTKLEDSAMYFCASQGDEGTQYFGPGTRLLVL.

On this clone itself: An end of the junction differs from the germline gene, which may be a read error. The chain recombines TRBV30 with TRBJ1-1; D unclear. This CDR3 has 13 amino acids. The germline V gene has CDR1 GTSNPN and CDR2 SVGIG (reference sequence). The CDR3 DNA reads as TGTGCCTGGAGTGACGGGGAACAATACCCTACAAATTTT. It specifies CAWSDGEQYPTNF. The entire variable domain, with the rest obtained from reference TRBV30 and TRBJ1-1, is as follows: SQTIHQWPATLVQPVGSPLSLECTVEGTSNPNLYWYRQAAGRGLQLLFYSVGIGQISSEVPQNLSASRPQDRQFILSSKKLLLSDSGFYLCAWSDGEQYPTNFGQGTRLTVV.

This chain links TRBV27 with TRBJ1-2; no definite D call. The CDR3 sequence is 14 residues long. Trimming pared 8 bases from V and 6 bases from J, leaving 19 bases between. Germline CDR1 and CDR2: MNHEY and SMNVEV (reference sequence). The CDR3 sequence is CASRYARILHGYTF. The CDR3 DNA is TGTGCCAGCCGGTACGCCCGGATCTTGCATGGCTACACCTTC.

The chain links TRBV19 to TRBJ1-4; D not resolved. Between the trimmed V and J ends, which lost 1 base and 6 bases, there was a span of 12 bases. The CDR3 sequence is 15 residues long. Germline V gene data show CDR1 as LNHDA and CDR2 as SQIVND (reference sequence). The CDR3 nucleotides are TGTGCCAGTAGTATAGCGTGGTCTTCATATGAAAAACTGTTTTTT. Protein: CASSIAWSSYEKLFF. Looking up the rest from reference TRBV19 and TRBJ1-4 gives the full variable domain: DGGITQSPKYLFRKEGQNVTLSCEQNLNHDAMYWYRQDPGQGLRLIYYSQIVNDFQKGDIAEGYSVSREKKESFPLTVTSAQKNPTAFYLCASSIAWSSYEKLFFGSGTQLSVL.

V and J are TRBV19 and TRBJ2-1; unclear D gene. The CDR3 is 14 residues long. Germline V gives CDR1 LNHDA, CDR2 SQIVND (reference sequence). V lost 3 bases to trimming and J lost 0 bases, with 6 bases between them. This CDR3 reads CASSIESSYNEQFF. CDR3 nucleotides: TGTGCCAGTAGTATTGAAAGCTCCTACAATGAGCAGTTCTTC.

The rearrangement links TRBV11-2 to TRBJ1-2, with D unclear. The V and J ends lost 4 bases and 4 bases respectively, with 7 bases between them. The CDR3 spans 12 residues. CDR1 and CDR2 from the germline V gene are SGHAT and FQNNGV. The CDR3 loop reads CASSSDPYGYTF. For the CDR3, the DNA is TGTGCCAGCAGCTCCGATCCCTATGGCTACACCTTC. The whole variable domain, remainder taken from reference TRBV11-2 and TRBJ1-2, is EAGVAQSPRYKIIEKRQSVAFWCNPISGHATLYWYQQILGQGPKLLIQFQNNGVVDDSQLPKDRFSAERLKGVDSTLKIQPAKLEDSAVYLCASSSDPYGYTFGSGTRLTVV.

V and J are TRBV9 and TRBJ2-3; weak D call: TRBD2 (5 bases). CDR1 SGDLS and CDR2 YYNGEE come from the germline V gene. This CDR3 spans 14 amino acids. Trimming left V 0 bases short and J 6 bases short, with 11 bases between. CDR3 sequence: CASSVDPQRDTQYF. The CDR3 region has the DNA TGTGCCAGCAGCGTAGATCCCCAGCGGGATACGCAGTATTTT.

This chain connects TRBV11-3 to TRBJ2-3; 7 bases map to TRBD1. This CDR3 spans 13 amino acids. CDR1 is SGHNT, CDR2 YENEEA, per germline. V was pared by 5 bases and J by 6 bases, with 5 bases of the junction left unmatched. The CDR3 coding sequence is TGTGCCAGCAGCCAAGCGACAGGGGATACGCAGTATTTT. Residues: CASSQATGDTQYF.

V is TRBV10-1 and J is TRBJ2-1; D is unresolved. CDR1 and CDR2 from the germline V gene are WNHNN and SYGVQD (reference sequence). The CDR3 has 14 residues. The V end was cut by 4 bases, the J end by 10 bases, with 17 bases between. The CDR3 region has the DNA TGCGCCAGCAGTGTCAGCGAATGGGCCAAGGAGCAGTTCTTC. Amino acids: CASSVSEWAKEQFF.

V usage is TRBV27 and J usage is TRBJ2-2; D might be TRBD2 (5 bases). The germline V gene has CDR1 MNHEY and CDR2 SMNVEV (reference sequence). The CDR3 covers 15 residues. V lost 6 bases and J 1 base, leaving 12 bases between the germline ends. CDR3 loop: CASRGRGWNTGELFF. The CDR3 coding sequence is TGTGCCAGCAGGGGGAGAGGGTGGAACACCGGGGAGCTGTTTTTT.